This T cell receptor beta chain was retrieved from a study of blood T cells in healthy people across ages. Study results and limitations: A greater number of naive CD4+ cells and higher diversity distinguished long-lived donors from aged donors. Per million T cells, TCR beta diversity dropped roughly linearly as age increased.

Isolating PBMCs gave at least 6 million of these cells per sample. Combining a sample-barcoded 5' primer with a J-beta primer mix, a second PCR ran for about 7 to 11 cycles. Any given sample supplied a minimum of 3 million CDR3-containing paired-end reads. TCRdb analysed the 5' RACE reads with MiXCR anew, one entry per CDR3 protein. The sample records around 670,000 distinct CDR3 sequences, approximately 30% being singletons. On this clonotype itself: Its matching antigen is unknown. The junction differs from germline at one of its ends, possibly a read error.

This TCR came from a woman over 75 in good health. The sample consisted of blood.

In DNA form, the CDR3 reads TGCAGTGCTAGAGCCGTGGCTAGCGGGGGGGGGAACACTCAGTACTTC. Its protein is CSARAVASGGGNTQYF. The chain is built from TRBV20-1 and TRBJ2-4; 12 positions match TRBD2. Germline V gene lookup returns CDR1 DFQATT and CDR2 SNEGSKA (reference sequence). The CDR3 is 16 residues long.